This entry is about one TCR beta chain. The antigen remains undetermined. Germline values: CDR1 LNHDA, CDR2 SQIVND (reference sequence). V lost 1 base to trimming and J lost 6 bases, with 12 bases between them. The CDR3 runs 15 residues. This entry comes from a study of PD-1 blockade in classical Hodgkin lymphoma. Overall study context: A 3 mg/kg intravenous dose of nivolumab was received by patients every 2 weeks.

This table comes from immunoSEQ multiplex PCR, and its TCRdb copy is limited to in-frame clones, with some not included. The sample contains about 110,000 clones, roughly nine tenths of which appear only once. Findings and caveats of the study: Complete responders matched newly diagnosed patients in baseline diversity. With CD4+ cells, TCR diversity rose significantly by C4D1, but not with CD8+ cells.

Exposure to brentuximab vedotin varied, and each patient had relapsed following autologous stem cell transplantation. The V and J genes are TRBV19 and TRBJ1-4, with D possibly being TRBD1 (6 bases). Sample: peripheral blood mononuclear cells (PBMCs), taken before the second cycle of nivolumab. The origin of this receptor is a human donor with classical Hodgkin lymphoma. CDR3 in DNA: TGTGCCAGTAGTATAGGGGGGCACCCAGATGAAAAACTGTTTTTT. It codes for CASSIGGHPDEKLFF.